This T cell receptor beta chain appears in the sequencing data of a study of blood T cell repertoires in COVID-19. For the study at large: Italy, Spain and the United States were the sources of the convalescent and acute COVID-19 samples. T cells, B-cell-depleted T cells, or PBMCs provided the cDNA or gDNA that served as material.

V was pared by 4 bases and J by 7 bases, with 19 bases between. CDR3 length: 15 residues. Germline CDR1 is SGHVS and CDR2 is FNYEAQ. As processed by the authors: Amplifying reference gene primers gave estimates of nucleated cell counts. Sequenced by immunoSEQ multiplex PCR; TCRdb stores in-frame clones only, minus some. V and J calls plus clone size are reproduced from that table; the DNA served to infer D and trimming. The sample has about 170,000 clones; about 85% are singletons. This clone was seen a single time. This clonotype was sampled from a man between 60 and 75 years old who had recovered from COVID-19. The genes are TRBV7-6 and TRBJ2-5; D is possibly TRBD2 (6 bases). The sample consisted of peripheral blood. In DNA, the CDR3 is TGTGCCAGCAGCTCGCCGAGACTAGAGTCGGGGACCCAGTACTTC. Protein sequence: CASSSPRLESGTQYF.